A selection of T cell receptor beta chains follows, all from one sample in a study of blood T cell repertoires in COVID-19. Repertoires were generated with immunoSEQ multiplex PCR, while TCRdb's copy carries only in-frame clones and drops some. The sample gives around 25,000 clones, about nine tenths of which show up once; around 22% is in the top ten. Sequences were obtained from peripheral blood. These receptors originate from a man between 65 and 85 years old in a cohort sampled during active COVID-19. Both conserved end residues are part of each CDR3. Each record gives: clone size, J gene, V gene, CDR3 protein. Clone size is shown for a subset of rows, as once, few, many or a class of expanded clone.

few TRBJ2-5 TRBV28 CASSFGSGETQYF
- TRBJ1-5 TRBV15 CATSRGVGAEAEPQHF
- TRBJ1-4 TRBV4-1 CASSQDNWTGKNEKLFF
- TRBJ2-6 TRBV7-9 CASSVDRRTGANVLTF
- TRBJ1-4 TRBV18 CASSPTGAINEKLFF
- TRBJ2-1 TRBV28 CASGTAYNEQFF
- TRBJ2-7 TRBV28 CASSYAGGGGFEQYF
once TRBJ1-1 TRBV7-2 CASSSTGSTEAFF
- TRBJ2-1 TRBV14 CASSLKRGSRTKTVYNEQFF
- TRBJ2-7 TRBV27 CASTPSGTGVIYEQYF
- TRBJ2-1 TRBV5-4 CASRPPGTSGRAEQFF
- TRBJ1-5 TRBV28 CASSSIRPGPQHF
- TRBJ2-3 TRBV24-1 CATSDSTRRTDTQYF
- TRBJ1-1 TRBV11-1 CASSLGRGETEAFF
- TRBJ2-1 TRBV28 CASRRSGTSGRAPYNEQFF